These 2 T cell receptor beta chains were sequenced from one sample in a study of T cell repertoires in cytomegalovirus infection. MiXCR, applied by TCRdb to the reads, yields one record per CDR3 protein. The table records under 350,000 distinct CDR3 sequences, 8% to 10% of them present only once. Sequenced sample: PBMCs. These receptors all come from a human donor in good health (CMV status not recorded). Some clones in this sample may be carry-over from other donors' samples.

This clonotype was observed at least ten times. The chain links TRBV27 to TRBJ1-2; 8 nucleotides align to TRBD1. This CDR3 has 14 residues. In germline, CDR1 is MNHEY, CDR2 SMNVEV (reference sequence). V lost 5 bases and J lost 4; bases outside the gene matches: 6. CDR3 in DNA: TGTGCCAGCAGTGGCGACAGGGGAAGCTATGGCTACACCTTC. It specifies CASSGDRGSYGYTF.

This clonotype appeared many times. This chain connects TRBV24-1 to TRBJ1-5; D gene unclear. CDR1 and CDR2 (germline): KGHDR, SFDVKD. Between the trimmed V and J ends, which lost 4 bases and 0 bases, there was a span of 9 bases. This CDR3 is 15 amino acids long. CDR3 DNA sequence: TGTGCCACCAGTGACGGCCTCAGTAGCAATCAGCCCCAGCATTTT. This encodes CATSDGLSSNQPQHF.